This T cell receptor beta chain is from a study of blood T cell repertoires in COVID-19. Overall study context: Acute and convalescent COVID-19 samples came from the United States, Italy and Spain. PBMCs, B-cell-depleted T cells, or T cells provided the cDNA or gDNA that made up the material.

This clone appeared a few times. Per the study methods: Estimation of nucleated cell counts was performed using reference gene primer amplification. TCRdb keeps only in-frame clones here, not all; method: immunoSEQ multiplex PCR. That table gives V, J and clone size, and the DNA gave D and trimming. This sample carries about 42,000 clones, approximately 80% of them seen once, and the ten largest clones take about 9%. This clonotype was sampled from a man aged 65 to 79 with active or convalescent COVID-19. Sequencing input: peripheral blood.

Here the CDR3 DNA reads TGTGCCAGCAGCAGTGGCAGGGACACTGAAGCTTTCTTT. It specifies CASSSGRDTEAFF. The chain carries TRBV11-2 and TRBJ1-1; a possible D gene is TRBD1 (5 bases). CDR3 length: 13 amino acids. Germline CDR1 reads SGHAT; CDR2 reads FQNNGV. Between the trimmed V and J ends, which lost 5 bases and 3 bases, there was a span of 10 bases. Full variable domain (remainder filled in from reference TRBV11-2 and TRBJ1-1): EAGVAQSPRYKIIEKRQSVAFWCNPISGHATLYWYQQILGQGPKLLIQFQNNGVVDDSQLPKDRFSAERLKGVDSTLKIQPAKLEDSAVYLCASSSGRDTEAFFGQGTRLTVV.